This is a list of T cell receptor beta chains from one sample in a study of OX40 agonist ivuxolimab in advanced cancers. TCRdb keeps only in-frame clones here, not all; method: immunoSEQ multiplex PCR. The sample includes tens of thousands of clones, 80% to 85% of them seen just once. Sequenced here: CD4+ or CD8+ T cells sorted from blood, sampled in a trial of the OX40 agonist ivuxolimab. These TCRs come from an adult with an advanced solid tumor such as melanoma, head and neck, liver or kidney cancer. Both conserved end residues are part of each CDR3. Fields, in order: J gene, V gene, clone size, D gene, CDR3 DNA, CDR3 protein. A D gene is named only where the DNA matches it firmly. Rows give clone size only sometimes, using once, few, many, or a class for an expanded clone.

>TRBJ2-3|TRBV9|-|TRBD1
TGTGCCAGCAGCTCACAGGGGGTATCCCGCACAGATACGCAGTATTTT
CASSSQGVSRTDTQYF
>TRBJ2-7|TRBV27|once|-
TGTGCCAGCAGTTTAGGTCCGGGTAGGTTTACCTACGAGCAGTACTTC
CASSLGPGRFTYEQYF
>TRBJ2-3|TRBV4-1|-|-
TGCGCCAGCAGCCAAGGGTGGGGCTCTAGCACAGATACGCAGTATTTT
CASSQGWGSSTDTQYF
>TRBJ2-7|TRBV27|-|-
TGTGCCAGCAGGGGTCGGGTAGCGGCGATCTACGAGCAGTACTTC
CASRGRVAAIYEQYF
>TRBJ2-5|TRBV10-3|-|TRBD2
TGTGCCATCAGTTCCTTAGCGGGAGTGGAGACCCAGTACTTC
CAISSLAGVETQYF
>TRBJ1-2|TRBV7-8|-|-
TGTGCCAGCAGCCTAGACCCCTCGGGACCCCTTGGCTACACCTTC
CASSLDPSGPLGYTF
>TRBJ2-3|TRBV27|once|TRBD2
TGTGCCAGCAGTTCCCAGACTAGCGGGAGGTTGGTGGATACGCAGTATTTT
CASSSQTSGRLVDTQYF
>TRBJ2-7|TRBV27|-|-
TGTGCCAGCAGTTCCGGACCCGAGCAGTACTTC
CASSSGPEQYF
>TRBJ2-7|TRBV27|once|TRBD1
TGTGCCAGCATCCCGACAGGGGGCCTTAGGGAGCAGTACTTC
CASIPTGGLREQYF
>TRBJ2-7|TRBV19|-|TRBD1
TGTGCCAGTACCCCGGGACAGGCGTCCTACGAGCAGTACTTC
CASTPGQASYEQYF
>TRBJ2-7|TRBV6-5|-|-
TGTGCCAGCAGTTACACCGTCCCTACAGGGTTGGAGCAGTACTTC
CASSYTVPTGLEQYF
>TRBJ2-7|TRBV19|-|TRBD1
TGTGCCAGTAGTATCGACAGGGGCCTACTACGGGAGCAGTACTTC
CASSIDRGLLREQYF
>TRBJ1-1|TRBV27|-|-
TGTGCCAGCAGTTTGAGGGGAAGGGGAGAGGTTACTGAAGCTTTCTTT
CASSLRGRGEVTEAFF
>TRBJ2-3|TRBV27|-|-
TGTGCCAGCGGAAGAGGGCGGGGAGATACGCAGTATTTT
CASGRGRGDTQYF
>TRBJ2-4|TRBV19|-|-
TGTGCCAGTAGTATCTCGACGGAAGCCAAAAACATTCAGTACTTC
CASSISTEAKNIQYF
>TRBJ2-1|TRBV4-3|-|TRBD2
TGCGCCAGCAGCCAAGACTCTAGCGGGTATTACAATGAGCAGTTCTTC
CASSQDSSGYYNEQFF
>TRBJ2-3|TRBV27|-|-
TGTGCCAGCAGCCTAGGGGGCGGGACCACAGATACGCAGTATTTT
CASSLGGGTTDTQYF
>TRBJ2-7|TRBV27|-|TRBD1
TGTGCCAGCAGTTTAGAGGGGACAGGGGGCTACGAGCAGTACTTC
CASSLEGTGGYEQYF
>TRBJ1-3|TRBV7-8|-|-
TGTGCCAGCAGTTATGAGGACCTCTCTGGAAACACCATATATTTT
CASSYEDLSGNTIYF
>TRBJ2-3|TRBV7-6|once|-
TGTGCCAGCAGCCTACGGGGGTCCTCCACAGATACGCAGTATTTT
CASSLRGSSTDTQYF
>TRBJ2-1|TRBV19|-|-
TGTGCCAGTGGGATCCTCTCCTACAATGAGCAGTTCTTC
CASGILSYNEQFF
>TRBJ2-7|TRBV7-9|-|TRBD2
TGTGCCAGCAGCTTACAGACTAGCGGGATTTTCTACGAGCAGTACTTC
CASSLQTSGIFYEQYF
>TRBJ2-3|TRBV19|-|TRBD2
TGTGCCACTCGGACTAGCGGAAGCACAGATACGCAGTATTTT
CATRTSGSTDTQYF
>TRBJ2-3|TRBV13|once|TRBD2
TGTGCCAGCAGCTCTGGACTAGCGGGAATCACAGATACGCAGTATTTT
CASSSGLAGITDTQYF
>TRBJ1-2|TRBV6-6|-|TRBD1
TGTGCCAGCAGCTCATTAAACAGGGGGCGAAGAGGCTACACCTTC
CASSSLNRGRRGYTF
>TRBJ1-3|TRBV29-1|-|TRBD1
TGCAGCGTTTTGGACAGGGGGGAAGCCGGAAACACCATATATTTT
CSVLDRGEAGNTIYF
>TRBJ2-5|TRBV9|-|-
TGTGCCAGCAGCCGGGACTCTCAAGAGACCCAGTACTTC
CASSRDSQETQYF
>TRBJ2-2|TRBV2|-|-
TGTGCCAGCAGTGTCACCGGGGAGCTGTTTTTT
CASSVTGELFF
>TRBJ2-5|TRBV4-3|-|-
TGCGCCAGCAGCCCTCAAGGGGGGGGAGTCGGAGAGACCCAGTACTTC
CASSPQGGGVGETQYF
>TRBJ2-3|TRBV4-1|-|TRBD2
TGCGCCAGCAGCCAGCCGGGACTAGGGGGCACAGATACGCAGTATTTT
CASSQPGLGGTDTQYF
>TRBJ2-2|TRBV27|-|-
TGTGCCAGCAGTCCAGGGACTGCGAACACCGGGGAGCTGTTTTTT
CASSPGTANTGELFF
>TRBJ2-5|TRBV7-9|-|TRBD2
TGTGCCAGCAGCACGGGACTAGCGGGAGGTGAGACCCAGTACTTC
CASSTGLAGGETQYF
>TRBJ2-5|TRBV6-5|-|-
TGTGCCCGCGTCGGGGGCTGCGATTTGAAAGAGACCCAGTACTTC
CARVGGCDLKETQYF
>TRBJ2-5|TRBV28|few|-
TGTGCCAGCAGTGTCGGGACGGCCGGTCAAGAGACCCAGTACTTC
CASSVGTAGQETQYF
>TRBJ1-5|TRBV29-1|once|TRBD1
TGCAGCGTTGGGGACAGGGGGGATCAGCCCCAGCATTTT
CSVGDRGDQPQHF
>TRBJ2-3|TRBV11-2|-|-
TGTGCCAGCAGCCGGGTGGCAGATACGCAGTATTTT
CASSRVADTQYF
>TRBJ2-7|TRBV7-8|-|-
TGTGCCAGCAGCTTAGGGCCGTCCTACGAGCAGTACTTC
CASSLGPSYEQYF
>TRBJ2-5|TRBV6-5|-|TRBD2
TGTGCCAGCAGCCCCGTAGCGGGGGCCGTGACCCAGTACTTC
CASSPVAGAVTQYF
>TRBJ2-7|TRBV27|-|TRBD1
TGTGCCAGCAGTCTTACTCAGACAGGGGGCTACGAGCAGTACTTC
CASSLTQTGGYEQYF
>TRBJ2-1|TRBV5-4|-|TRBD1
TGTGCCAGCAGCGAAGGAGACAGGGGGCTCGGTGAGCAGTTCTTC
CASSEGDRGLGEQFF
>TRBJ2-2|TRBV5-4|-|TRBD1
TGTGCCAGCAGCTTTTGGGGACAGGGTGGCACCGGGGAGCTGTTTTTT
CASSFWGQGGTGELFF
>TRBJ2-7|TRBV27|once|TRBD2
TGTGCCAGCAGTTCGGGGGGTTCCTACGAGCAGTACTTC
CASSSGGSYEQYF
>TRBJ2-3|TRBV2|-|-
TGTGCCAGCAGTGAGTGGACTTCTAGCACAGATACGCAGTATTTT
CASSEWTSSTDTQYF
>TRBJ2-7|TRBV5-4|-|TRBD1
TGTGCCAGCAGCCTTAGACAGGGAGTATTCTACGAGCAGTACTTC
CASSLRQGVFYEQYF
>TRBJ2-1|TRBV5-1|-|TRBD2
TGCGCCAGCGCCATCCACCCCGGGACTAGCGGGAGGGGTGAGCAGTTCTTC
CASAIHPGTSGRGEQFF
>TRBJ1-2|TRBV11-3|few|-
TGTGCCAGCAGCTTAGATAAGGAGGGCTACACCTTC
CASSLDKEGYTF
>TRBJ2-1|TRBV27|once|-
TGTGCCAGCAGTTTAGGGCACAATGAGCAGTTCTTC
CASSLGHNEQFF
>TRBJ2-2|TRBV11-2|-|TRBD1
TGTGCCAGCAGCTCCGGGACAGGGAGGTCCGGGGAGCTGTTTTTT
CASSSGTGRSGELFF
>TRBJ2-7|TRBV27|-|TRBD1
TGTGCCAGCAGTTTAACTGGGACAGCCTACGAGCAGTACTTC
CASSLTGTAYEQYF
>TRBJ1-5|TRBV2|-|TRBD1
TGTGCCAGCAGTGAACTCGGGACAGGGATAAGCAGCAATCAGCCCCAGCATTTT
CASSELGTGISSNQPQHF
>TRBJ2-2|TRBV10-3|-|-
TGTGCCATCGGCGATGATCTCGACGCCGGGGAGCTGTTTTTT
CAIGDDLDAGELFF
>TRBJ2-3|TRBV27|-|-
TGTGCCAGCAGCTCCGGTTGGGACCACACAGATACGCAGTATTTT
CASSSGWDHTDTQYF
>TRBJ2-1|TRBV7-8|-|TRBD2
TGTGCCAGCAGCTTGACTAGCGGGAGACCGCAGTTCTTC
CASSLTSGRPQFF
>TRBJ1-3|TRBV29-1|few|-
TGCAGCGTTTGGACAGTTGGAAACACCATATATTTT
CSVWTVGNTIYF
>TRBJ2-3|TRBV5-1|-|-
TGCGCCAGCAGCCCGGGGCTCAACACAGATACGCAGTATTTT
CASSPGLNTDTQYF